The 25 T cell receptor beta chains below come from one sample, sequenced in a study of cytomegalovirus exposure and HLA in healthy donors. The primer mix had 60 Vbeta and 13 Jbeta primers. Here immunoSEQ multiplex PCR was the method, and the copy in TCRdb shows in-frame clones only, minus some. This sample has 35,000 to 50,000 clones, with 50% found just once. Sequenced: PBMCs. Source of these receptors: a human donor in good health.

V is TRBV28 and J is TRBJ1-6, with D maybe TRBD1 (6 bases). Germline assignment: CDR1 MDHEN and CDR2 SYDVKM. This CDR3 has 13 residues. The CDR3 nucleotides read TGTGCTCACAGGGAACAGGGTTACTCACCCCTCCACTTT. It encodes CAHREQGYSPLHF. The full variable domain, its missing parts supplied by reference TRBV28 and TRBJ1-6, is DVKVTQSSRYLVKRTGEKVFLECVQDMDHENMFWYRQDPGLGLRLIYFSYDVKMKEKGDIPEGYSVSREKKERFSLILESASTNQTSMYLCAHREQGYSPLHFGNGTRLTVT.

The chain has TRBV10-3 and TRBJ2-5; 15 nucleotides match TRBD2. The CDR3 extends over 16 amino acids. Losses at the gene ends were 6 bases for V and 2 bases for J; bases not matched to a gene: 4. The germline V gene encodes CDR1 ENHRY and CDR2 SYGVKD. The CDR3 DNA sequence: TGTGCCATCAGAGCGGGACTAGCGGGAGGACAAGAGACCCAGTACTTC. The encoded protein is CAIRAGLAGGQETQYF.

The chain has TRBV4-3 and TRBJ2-7; TRBD1 matches 9 bases. After removal of 6 bases from V and 4 bases from J, the junction contained 4 bases not matched to a gene. Germline values: CDR1 LGHNA, CDR2 YSLEER. The CDR3 is 13 residues long. The CDR3 region is CASRGTGNYEQYF. CDR3 DNA: TGCGCCAGCAGGGGGACAGGGAATTACGAGCAGTACTTC.

This clone has more than one count but fewer than ten. The rearrangement links TRBV27 to TRBJ2-5, with TRBD1 matching 7 bases. V trimming: 1 base; J trimming: 11 bases; junction bases outside the gene matches: 7. CDR1 and CDR2 (germline): MNHEY, SMNVEV (reference sequence). CDR3 size: 13 residues. CDR3 nucleotide sequence: TGTGCCAGCAGTTTATGGGGGTCGACAGGGCAGTACTTC. It codes for CASSLWGSTGQYF.

The chain is built from TRBV4-2 and TRBJ2-2; 7 bases agree with TRBD2. The CDR3 covers 15 residues. In germline, CDR1 is LGHNA, CDR2 YNFKEQ. J lost 4 bases, V lost 1 base, and 3 bases had no gene match. CDR3 DNA sequence: TGTGCCAGCAGCCAAGGACTAGCCCTCACCGGGGAGCTGTTTTTT. This translates into CASSQGLALTGELFF.

V is TRBV5-1 and J is TRBJ1-2, with D uncertain. Trimming took off 4 bases at V and 4 bases at J, with 17 bases between the two ends. Looked up from germline, CDR1 is SGHRS and CDR2 is YFSETQ. CDR3 length: 15 amino acids. The CDR3 DNA reads as TGCGCCAGCAGCCCGCGGACGCTGGGGAGCTATGGCTACACCTTC. Amino acid sequence: CASSPRTLGSYGYTF. Supplemented by reference TRBV5-1 and TRBJ1-2, the full variable domain reads KAGVTQTPRYLIKTRGQQVTLSCSPISGHRSVSWYQQTPGQGLQFLFEYFSETQRNKGNFPGRFSGRQFSNSRSEMNVSTLELGDSALYLCASSPRTLGSYGYTFGSGTRLTVV.

This clone has more than one count but fewer than ten. The chain uses TRBV10-3 and TRBJ1-6; 10 bases map to TRBD1. Unmatched junction bases numbered 0, after V lost 4 bases and J lost 3 bases. Germline loops: CDR1 ENHRY, CDR2 SYGVKD. The CDR3 sequence is 15 residues long. CDR3 coding DNA: TGTGCCATCAGTGGGACAGGGGGCTATAATTCACCCCTCCACTTT. Its translation is CAISGTGGYNSPLHF.

This clone occurred once. The sample contains more than one DNA sequence encoding this CDR3. The chain carries TRBV28 and TRBJ1-4, with D maybe TRBD1 (6 bases). Between the trimmed V and J ends, which lost 6 bases and 5 bases, there was a span of 13 bases. Germline V gene data show CDR1 as MDHEN and CDR2 as SYDVKM. The CDR3 is 14 residues long. DNA of the CDR3: TGTGCCAGCAGCAGGACAGCTACCAATGAAAAACTGTTTTTT. It codes for CASSRTATNEKLFF.

This chain connects TRBV7-2 to TRBJ1-4; 9 nucleotides align to TRBD1. This CDR3 has 14 residues. After removal of 5 bases from V and 5 bases from J, the junction contained 3 bases not matched to a gene. Germline CDR1 and CDR2: SGHTA and FQGNSA. CDR3 region: CASSRDRANEKLFF. CDR3 nucleotides: TGTGCCAGCAGCCGGGACAGGGCGAATGAAAAACTGTTTTTT.

The rearrangement links TRBV6-4 to TRBJ2-3, with 10 bases aligning to TRBD2. CDR3 length: 14 amino acids. CDR1 is MRHNA and CDR2 is SNTAGT in the germline V gene. With V trimmed by 2 bases and J by 4 bases, 0 bases remained unmatched. For the CDR3, the DNA is TGTGCCAGCAGTGACAGCGGGGGGGCAGATACGCAGTATTTT. Translated: CASSDSGGADTQYF.

This clone appeared once. The chain employs TRBV2 and TRBJ2-3; no clear D gene. Trimming removed 5 bases from V and 7 bases from J, with 10 bases in between. This CDR3 contains 12 residues. Germline assignment: CDR1 SNHLY and CDR2 FYNNEI. CDR3 amino acids: CASSPTRNTQYF. The CDR3 DNA is TGTGCCAGCAGTCCGACGAGGAATACGCAGTATTTT.

The chain is built from TRBV5-6 and TRBJ2-5; D possibly corresponds to TRBD2 (6 bases). This CDR3 is 14 amino acids long. The V and J ends lost 3 bases and 1 base respectively, with 10 bases between them. Germline-derived CDR1 and CDR2 are SGHDT and YYEEEE. The CDR3 here is CASSSASAQETQYF. The DNA of the CDR3 is TGTGCCAGCAGCTCGGCTAGCGCCCAAGAGACCCAGTACTTC.

A few counts support this clone. Sequence at one end of the junction differs from germline and may be a read error. The gene calls are TRBV6-1 and TRBJ1-1, with a possible D match to TRBD1 (6 bases). Per the germline V gene, CDR1 is MNHNS and CDR2 is SASEGT. This CDR3 comprises 13 residues. CDR3 bases: TGTGCCAGTACTGGACAGCTGAATACTGAAGCTTTCTTT. Encoded protein: CASTGQLNTEAFF.

This sequence joins TRBV28 and TRBJ2-5; 8 bases are shared with TRBD1. Germline V gene data show CDR1 as MDHEN and CDR2 as SYDVKM. The ends lost 3 bases at V and 5 bases at J; junction bases unmatched: 17. CDR3 length equals 18 residues. This CDR3 reads CASSLLAGGGISRETQYF. Here the CDR3 DNA reads TGTGCCAGCAGTTTGCTTGCAGGGGGCGGCATCTCACGGGAGACCCAGTACTTC.

The gene calls are TRBV9 and TRBJ1-2; D not resolved. Germline-derived CDR1 and CDR2 are SGDLS and YYNGEE. The ends were cut back, 5 bases at V and 4 bases at J, with 6 bases in the middle. The CDR3 has 11 residues. CDR3 nucleotide sequence: TGTGCCAGCAGTCAGATCTATGGCTACACCTTC. Translated, it gives CASSQIYGYTF.

The gene calls are TRBV18 and TRBJ2-1; possible D gene TRBD1, 6 bases. Germline lookup yields CDR1 KGHSH and CDR2 LQKENI. The germline V and J ends were trimmed by 3 bases and 5 bases, with 23 bases remaining between them. This CDR3 region has 18 residues. CDR3 protein: CASSPMSPGTRGDNEQFF. The CDR3 DNA reads TGTGCCAGCTCACCCATGAGTCCGGGGACACGAGGGGACAATGAGCAGTTCTTC.

The rearrangement uses TRBV5-1 and TRBJ1-4, with D uncertain. CDR3 length: 14 amino acids. Trimming took 6 bases from V and 1 from J, leaving 10 bases between them. From germline, CDR1 is SGHRS and CDR2 YFSETQ. For the CDR3, the DNA is TGCGCCAGCACAGAGGGAGGAACTAATGAAAAACTGTTTTTT. Translating it yields CASTEGGTNEKLFF.

The V call is TRBV10-2, the J call TRBJ1-3, with 9 bases lining up with TRBD1. CDR1 WSHSY and CDR2 SAAADI come from the germline V gene. The CDR3 consists of 15 residues. J gave up 7 bases and V 0 bases, and 4 bases lay outside the gene matches. The CDR3 loop reads CASSESGDRVNTIYF. CDR3 bases: TGCGCCAGCAGTGAGTCGGGGGACAGGGTGAACACCATATATTTT.

This clone has more than one count but fewer than ten. V is TRBV10-3 and J is TRBJ1-1; D call uncertain. The CDR3 extends over 15 amino acids. The germline V gene has CDR1 ENHRY and CDR2 SYGVKD. The V end lost 0 bases, the J end lost 2 bases, and 10 bases lay between the germline ends. Written as DNA, the CDR3 is TGTGCCATCAGTGAGTCGGTAACACCCAACACTGAAGCTTTCTTT. Its translation: CAISESVTPNTEAFF.

This chain links TRBV4-2 with TRBJ1-2, with TRBD1 matching 7 bases. Losses at the gene ends were 0 bases for V and 4 bases for J; bases not matched to a gene: 5. The germline CDR1 and CDR2 sequences are LGHNA and YNFKEQ. The CDR3 contains 15 residues. CDR3 in amino acids: CASSQDEQGRYGYTF. In DNA form, the CDR3 reads TGTGCCAGCAGCCAAGATGAACAGGGGCGCTATGGCTACACCTTC.

This clone showed up just a few times. The chain carries TRBV19 and TRBJ1-2; the match to TRBD1 covers 7 bases. Looked up from germline, CDR1 is LNHDA and CDR2 is SQIVND (reference sequence). This CDR3 is 15 amino acids long. Germline trimming cut 5 bases from V and 3 bases from J; bases unmatched to any gene: 9. The CDR3, as DNA: TGTGCCAGTAGTTTCGCCGGGACAGTCTACTATGGCTACACCTTC. It codes for CASSFAGTVYYGYTF.

The chain uses TRBV29-1 and TRBJ2-1, with 9 bases that match TRBD2. The CDR3 totals 17 residues. With V trimmed by 0 bases and J by 0 bases, 6 bases remained unmatched. Germline loops: CDR1 SQVTM, CDR2 ANQGSEA. The DNA for the CDR3 is TGCAGCGTTGAAGATGTAGGCGGGAGGGCCTCCTACAATGAGCAGTTCTTC. Residues: CSVEDVGGRASYNEQFF.

This clone was seen a handful of times. The chain links TRBV5-1 to TRBJ2-7; maybe TRBD1 (6 bases). The CDR3 covers 13 residues. CDR1 and CDR2 (germline): SGHRS, YFSETQ. V lost 1 base and J lost 5, with 10 bases in between. CDR3 nucleotide sequence: TGCGCCAGCAGCTTGAACAGGGACCACGAGCAGTACTTC. It translates to CASSLNRDHEQYF.

This chain links TRBV6-1 with TRBJ1-5, with D unresolved. From germline, CDR1 is MNHNS and CDR2 SASEGT. The germline V and J ends were trimmed by 7 bases and 0 bases, with 10 bases remaining between them. The CDR3 is made up of 14 amino acids. As DNA, the CDR3 is TGTGCCAGCAAGATGACGGGTAGCAATCAGCCCCAGCATTTT. The encoded protein is CASKMTGSNQPQHF.

This clone was detected only a few times. V gene TRBV19 combines with J gene TRBJ2-1; 9 bases are a match to TRBD2. The CDR3 covers 16 residues. Germline V gives CDR1 LNHDA, CDR2 SQIVND (reference sequence). V shed 2 bases and J 4 bases; nucleotides not matched to a gene: 6. DNA of the CDR3: TGTGCCAGTAGTATATCCGGACTAGCGAAGTACAATGAGCAGTTCTTC. Its protein product is CASSISGLAKYNEQFF.